This T cell receptor (beta chain) was captured by sequencing in a study of cytomegalovirus exposure and HLA in healthy donors. The overall study: Across a few hundred genotyped donors, roughly 80% landed in the Caucasian-associated ancestry cluster.

Looked up from germline, CDR1 is SGHAT and CDR2 is FQNNGV. Deletions cut 0 bases from V and 5 bases from J, with 11 bases between. This CDR3 has 14 residues. The PCR employed 60 Vbeta primers together with 13 Jbeta primers. Libraries were prepared by immunoSEQ multiplex PCR; TCRdb keeps only in-frame clonotypes and omits some of them. The sample lists some 150,000 clones, about four fifths occurring once. A remark on this clone: Its cognate antigen is unknown. The conserved phenylalanine or tryptophan is not found at the CDR3 terminus, so this likely reflects a read error.

Study-level results: A later analysis linked a missense variant in DCLRE1C to the trimming of TCR beta V and J genes.

The J gene is TRBJ2-7, the V gene TRBV11-2, with TRBD1 as a possible D gene (5 bases). This receptor was obtained from a man younger than 35 in good health and CMV-seropositive. The sequencing sample was made of PBMCs. The CDR3 nucleotides read TGTGCCAGCAGCTTAGAACAGGTTCTCGACGAGCAGTACCTC. It specifies CASSLEQVLDEQYL.